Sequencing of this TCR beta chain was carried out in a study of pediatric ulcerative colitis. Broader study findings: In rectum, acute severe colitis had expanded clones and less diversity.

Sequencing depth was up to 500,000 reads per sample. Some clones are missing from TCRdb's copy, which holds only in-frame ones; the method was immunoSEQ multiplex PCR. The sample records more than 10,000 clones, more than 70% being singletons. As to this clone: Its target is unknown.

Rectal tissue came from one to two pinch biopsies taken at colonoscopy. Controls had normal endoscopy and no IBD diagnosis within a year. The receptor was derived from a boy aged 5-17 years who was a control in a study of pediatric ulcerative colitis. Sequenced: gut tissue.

CDR3 coding DNA: TGTGCCATCAGTGAGACAGGGGCGGGGGGCACAGATACGCAGTATTTT. It encodes CAISETGAGGTDTQYF. The chain links TRBV10-3 to TRBJ2-3, with D perhaps given as TRBD1 or TRBD2 (7 bases each). CDR1 ENHRY and CDR2 SYGVKD come from the germline V gene. Trimming removed 2 bases from V and 1 base from J, with 13 bases in between. The CDR3 runs 16 residues.